These T cell receptor beta chains were read from a single sample in a study of T cells in localized non-small cell lung cancer. Some clones are missing from TCRdb's copy, which holds only in-frame ones; the method was immunoSEQ multiplex PCR. This table has over 1,000 clones, 36% appearing once. Source: normal lung tissue next to the tumor, taken before any cancer treatment. Source of these receptors: a man aged 35 to 69 with stage III lung adenocarcinoma. Each CDR3 is given with its conserved first and last residue. Fields, in order: V gene, D gene, J gene, clone size, CDR3 DNA, CDR3 protein. D genes are given only for firm matches. Rows give clone size only sometimes, using once, few, many, or a class for an expanded clone.

>TRBV6-8|NA|TRBJ1-4|NA
TGTGCCAGCAGTTACGAAGGGCTCACGGGTGAAAAACTGTTTTTT
CASSYEGLTGEKLFF
>TRBV11-3|NA|TRBJ1-1|few
TGTGCCAGCAGCTTACCACGACAGAACACTGAAGCTTTCTTT
CASSLPRQNTEAFF
>TRBV25-1|TRBD1|TRBJ2-1|NA
TGTGCCAGCCGGAGGACAGGGGGTAGAGATGAGCAGTTCTTC
CASRRTGGRDEQFF
>TRBV5-1|TRBD2|TRBJ2-2|NA
TGCGCCAGCACCTCTTCGAAGAGTAGCGGGGTTAGCACCGGGGAGCTGTTTTTT
CASTSSKSSGVSTGELFF
>TRBV18|NA|TRBJ1-4|NA
TGTGCCAGCTCACCCGGGGAACTTGAAAAACTGTTTTTT
CASSPGELEKLFF
>TRBV1|NA|TRBJ2-3|few
TGCGCCAGCAGCCAAGGGAAGGGGCGAGATACGCAGTATTTT
CASSQGKGRDTQYF
>TRBV15|NA|TRBJ2-5|NA
TGTGCTACCAGCAGAGTAGGGGGGGGCTTGGAGACCCAGTACTTC
CATSRVGGGLETQYF
>TRBV9|TRBD1|TRBJ2-1|NA
TGTGCCAGCAGCGTAGCTATGACAGGGCCCTACAATGAGCAGTTCTTC
CASSVAMTGPYNEQFF
>TRBV15|NA|TRBJ2-1|NA
TGTGCCACCAGAACGGACACAACCAGGGATTCCTACAATGAACAGTTCTTC
CATRTDTTRDSYNEQFF
>TRBV1|NA|TRBJ1-2|NA
TGCGCCAGCAGCCAAGTGGCCACGACGAACCAAAACTATGGCTACACCTTC
CASSQVATTNQNYGYTF
>TRBV19|NA|TRBJ1-1|NA
TGTGCCAGTAGTTGGGACGTCGCTACGGCTGAAGCTTTCTTT
CASSWDVATAEAFF
>TRBV19|NA|TRBJ2-1|NA
TGTGCCACTGGGCTCTACAATGAGCAGTTCTTC
CATGLYNEQFF
>TRBV19|NA|TRBJ2-7|NA
TGTGCCAGTAGTATATCCCACCGATCCTCCTACGAGCAGTACTTC
CASSISHRSSYEQYF
>TRBV28|NA|TRBJ1-4|NA
TGTGCCAGCAGACGGACTAAGGTTTACGAAAAACTGTTTTTT
CASRRTKVYEKLFF
>TRBV19|TRBD1|TRBJ1-6|NA
TGTGCCAGTACTGACAGGGGAACCTATAATTCACCCCTCCACTTT
CASTDRGTYNSPLHF
>TRBV11-3|NA|TRBJ2-3|NA
TGTGCCAGCAGCCAGGGACAACCTGGCACAGATACGCAGTATTTT
CASSQGQPGTDTQYF
>TRBV11-3|NA|TRBJ1-1|NA
TGTGCCAGCAGCTCTAGTTTAGCAGGGCGTAGGGCTGAAGCTTTCTTT
CASSSSLAGRRAEAFF
>TRBV5-1|NA|TRBJ1-1|few
TGCGCCAGCAGCTTCCAGACGGCGAACACTGAAGCTTTCTTT
CASSFQTANTEAFF
>TRBV19|NA|TRBJ2-7|NA
TGTGCCAGTAGTATTGGCAGGGGGGACGAGCAGTACTTC
CASSIGRGDEQYF
>TRBV19|NA|TRBJ1-4|NA
TGTGCCAGTAGCCTAGGGATTTCAACTAATGAAAAACTGTTTTTT
CASSLGISTNEKLFF
>TRBV9|NA|TRBJ1-1|few
TGTGCCAGCAGCGTAGATAGAGGGAACACTGAAGCTTTCTTT
CASSVDRGNTEAFF
>TRBV9|NA|TRBJ1-1|NA
TGTGCCAGCAGAGAAGACGGGAACACTGAAGCTTTCTTT
CASREDGNTEAFF
>TRBV9|TRBD1|TRBJ1-1|few
TGTGCCAGCAGTCCGACAGGGACGGGCACTGAAGCTTTCTTT
CASSPTGTGTEAFF
>TRBV4-1|TRBD1|TRBJ1-2|NA
TGCGCCAGCAGCCAAGATGGGACAGGGACCAATGGCTACACCTTC
CASSQDGTGTNGYTF
>TRBV19|NA|TRBJ1-1|NA
TGTGCCAGTAGTATTGGGGGTGATTGGAACACTGAAGCTTTCTTT
CASSIGGDWNTEAFF
>TRBV19|NA|TRBJ1-6|few
TGTGCCAGTAGTGCCCAGGAGAGCTCCTATAATTCACCCCTCCACTTT
CASSAQESSYNSPLHF
>TRBV6-8|NA|TRBJ1-2|few
TGTGCCAGCAGTCAGACAGGAGCCAACTATGGCTACACCTTC
CASSQTGANYGYTF
>TRBV6-8|NA|TRBJ2-1|medium-sized
TGTGCCAGCAGTTTGGGGCTAGAAGTAATGTATGAGCAGTTCTTC
CASSLGLEVMYEQFF
>TRBV11-3|NA|TRBJ2-1|NA
TGTGCCAGCAGCCTAGAGGCACTAACCTACAATGAGCAGTTCTTC
CASSLEALTYNEQFF
>TRBV9|TRBD1|TRBJ2-2|few
TGTGCCAGCTCCGGGACAGGGTACACCGGGGAGCTGTTTTTT
CASSGTGYTGELFF
>TRBV6-8|NA|TRBJ2-6|few
TGTGCCAGCAGTTACTTTCCGCTATGGGCTGGGGCCAACGTCCTGACTTTC
CASSYFPLWAGANVLTF
>TRBV19|NA|TRBJ1-5|NA
TGTGCCAGTAGTCAACGAGGTGGAGACGGCAGTAAGCATCAGCCCCAGCATTTT
CASSQRGGDGSKHQPQHF
>TRBV6-8|NA|TRBJ2-7|few
TGTGCCAGCAGATTGGACAGATTCTACGAGCAGTACTTC
CASRLDRFYEQYF
>TRBV28|NA|TRBJ1-6|NA
TGTGCCAGCAGTTTGAAGAGGTCAGGATCACCCCTCCACTTT
CASSLKRSGSPLHF
>TRBV11-3|NA|TRBJ2-7|large
TGTGCCAGCAGCTTAAGCAGGGGACCCGCCTACGAGCAGTACTTC
CASSLSRGPAYEQYF
>TRBV29-1|NA|TRBJ1-5|NA
TGCAGCGCCCGGGGACGGGGCAATCAGCCCCAGCATTTT
CSARGRGNQPQHF
>TRBV19|TRBD2|TRBJ2-1|NA
TGTGCCAGTAGTATCTCTAGCGGGGTCTACAATGAGCAGTTCTTC
CASSISSGVYNEQFF
>TRBV10-3|TRBD2|TRBJ2-7|few
TGTGCCAGCGGGGGGACTACCTACGAGCAGTACTTC
CASGGTTYEQYF
>TRBV30|TRBD2|TRBJ2-3|few
TGTGCCTGGAGTGTATGGAAGCTAGGGACTAGCGGCACAGATACGCAGTATTTT
CAWSVWKLGTSGTDTQYF
>TRBV30|NA|TRBJ2-7|few
TGTGCCTGGAGTGTGGGGGGATGGGAGCAGTACTTC
CAWSVGGWEQYF
>TRBV6-8|NA|TRBJ1-6|NA
TGTGCTAGCAGGGACCGGACAGAACGTAATAATTCACCCCTCCACTTT
CASRDRTERNNSPLHF
>TRBV19|TRBD1|TRBJ1-2|NA
TGTGCCGGAGGGCCGGGACAGGGCACCTATGGCTACACCTTC
CAGGPGQGTYGYTF
>TRBV9|NA|TRBJ2-5|few
TGTGCCAGCAGTACAATGGCAGAGACCCAGTACTTC
CASSTMAETQYF
>TRBV18|TRBD1|TRBJ1-1|NA
TGTGCCAGCTCCCAAGGGACAGAGAACACTGAAGCTTTCTTT
CASSQGTENTEAFF
>TRBV6-8|NA|TRBJ1-1|NA
TGTGCCAGCAGTTACCGAGTAAACACTGAAGCTTTCTTT
CASSYRVNTEAFF
>TRBV6-7|NA|TRBJ1-1|NA
TGTGCCAGCAGTTCGAGGGGGGGAGCTTTCTTT
CASSSRGGAFF
>TRBV9|NA|TRBJ1-6|few
TGTGCCAGCAAGGTACAGAATAATTCACCCCTCCACTTT
CASKVQNNSPLHF
>TRBV18|NA|TRBJ2-1|once
TGTGCCAGCTCACCACAGAACAATGAGCAGTTCTTC
CASSPQNNEQFF
>TRBV1|NA|TRBJ1-1|few
TGCGCCAGCAGCCAGGGGTGGGGGCGCACTGAAGCTTTCTTT
CASSQGWGRTEAFF
>TRBV19|TRBD1|TRBJ1-1|once
TGTGCCAGTAGTATCACAGGGGGGGCTGAAGCTTTCTTT
CASSITGGAEAFF
>TRBV29-1|NA|TRBJ2-7|NA
TGCAGCGTTGAACAGGGTAAGATGGACGAGCAGTACTTC
CSVEQGKMDEQYF
>TRBV9|NA|TRBJ2-3|few
TGTGCCAGCAGTGAAGACTCTAGCACAGATACGCAGTATTTT
CASSEDSSTDTQYF